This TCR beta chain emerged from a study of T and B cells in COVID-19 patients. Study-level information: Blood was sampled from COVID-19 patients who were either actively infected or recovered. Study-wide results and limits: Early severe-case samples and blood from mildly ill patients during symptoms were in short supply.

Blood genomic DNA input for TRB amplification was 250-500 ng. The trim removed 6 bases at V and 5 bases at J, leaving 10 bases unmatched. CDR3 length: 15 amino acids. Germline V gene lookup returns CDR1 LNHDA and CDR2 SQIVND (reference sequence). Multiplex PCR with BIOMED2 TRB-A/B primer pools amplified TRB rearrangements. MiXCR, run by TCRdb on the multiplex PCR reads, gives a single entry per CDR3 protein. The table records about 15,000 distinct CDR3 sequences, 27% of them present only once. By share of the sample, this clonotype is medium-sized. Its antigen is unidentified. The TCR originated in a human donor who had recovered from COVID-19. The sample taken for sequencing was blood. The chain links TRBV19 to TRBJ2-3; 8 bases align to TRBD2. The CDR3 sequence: CASSLTGGAGDTQYF. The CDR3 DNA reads TGTGCCAGTAGCCTGACCGGGGGGGCCGGAGATACGCAGTATTTT. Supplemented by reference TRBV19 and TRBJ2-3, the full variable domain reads DGGITQSPKYLFRKEGQNVTLSCEQNLNHDAMYWYRQDPGQGLRLIYYSQIVNDFQKGDIAEGYSVSREKKESFPLTVTSAQKNPTAFYLCASSLTGGAGDTQYFGPGTRLTVL.